The rows below give T cell receptor beta chains drawn from one sample of a study of T cells in localized non-small cell lung cancer. Here immunoSEQ multiplex PCR was the method, and the copy in TCRdb shows in-frame clones only, minus some. This table has more than 20,000 clones, more than 75% appearing once. Sample: PBMCs, taken before any cancer treatment. Source of these receptors: a woman between 35 and 70 years old with stage II squamous cell lung carcinoma. Each CDR3 is given with its conserved first and last residue. The D gene is left open where the match is weak. A row's size may be missing; if present it is once, few, many or a size class.

v_gene,abundance,d_gene,j_gene,CDR3nt,CDR3aa
TRBV7-9,NA,NA,TRBJ1-1,TGTGCCAGCAGCTGGGGGGGAAGTACTGAAGCTTTCTTT,CASSWGGSTEAFF
TRBV5-6,NA,NA,TRBJ2-7,TGTGCCAGCAGCTTGGCCGCCCCGAGCTCCTACGAGCAGTACTTC,CASSLAAPSSYEQYF
TRBV28,NA,TRBD1,TRBJ2-7,TGTGCCAGCAGGGTCGGGACAGGTAAATCCTACGAGCAGTACTTC,CASRVGTGKSYEQYF
TRBV18,NA,TRBD2,TRBJ2-3,TGTGCCAGCTCCGTGGGACTAGCCACCGATACGCAGTATTTT,CASSVGLATDTQYF
TRBV30,NA,TRBD2,TRBJ2-5,TGTGCCTGCGGGCGGGCTAGCGGGGGCCCCGTACAAGAGACCCAGTACTTC,CACGRASGGPVQETQYF
TRBV10-3,NA,TRBD2,TRBJ2-5,TGTGCCATCAGTGAGTTAGCGGGCCCAGAGGAGACCCAGTACTTC,CAISELAGPEETQYF
TRBV7-8,NA,NA,TRBJ2-5,TGTGCCAGCAGCGCTATCCTAGTCAGACAAGAGACCCAGTACTTC,CASSAILVRQETQYF
TRBV27,NA,NA,TRBJ2-6,TGTGCCAGCAGTCTTCAGCGACAGTCTGGGGCCAACGTCCTGACTTTC,CASSLQRQSGANVLTF
TRBV9,NA,NA,TRBJ2-3,TGTGCCAGCAGCGAGGGACCAACGGATACGCAGTATTTT,CASSEGPTDTQYF
TRBV6-4,NA,NA,TRBJ2-2,TGTGCCAGCGGACCGGGTACAGGACACACCGGGGAGCTGTTTTTT,CASGPGTGHTGELFF
TRBV6-5,NA,NA,TRBJ1-1,TGTGCCAGCAGCCTGGGAGGGAGTGACCCTGAAGCTTTCTTT,CASSLGGSDPEAFF
TRBV19,NA,TRBD2,TRBJ2-1,TGTGCCAGTAGTATAGTAGCGGGGGAGCAGTTCTTC,CASSIVAGEQFF
TRBV5-6,few,NA,TRBJ2-5,TGTGCCAGCAGCCCCATGGGAGCTGAGACCCAGTACTTC,CASSPMGAETQYF
TRBV7-2,NA,NA,TRBJ2-7,TGTGCCAGCAGCCTACAGCATTACGAGCAGTACTTC,CASSLQHYEQYF
TRBV2,NA,NA,TRBJ1-3,TGTGCCAGCAGTGCGGTGAGCTCTGGAAACACCATATATTTT,CASSAVSSGNTIYF
TRBV5-1,NA,NA,TRBJ2-3,TGCGCCAGCAGCTTGGGGCACTCCCTGGGCACAGATACGCAGTATTTT,CASSLGHSLGTDTQYF
TRBV6-4,NA,NA,TRBJ1-5,TGTGCCAGCAGTGACTCGAGTACCCAACGGGTAGGCAATCAGCCCCAGCATTTT,CASSDSSTQRVGNQPQHF
TRBV28,once,TRBD2,TRBJ2-1,TGTGCCAGCAGTTCCCGGGACTACGAATACAATGAGCAGTTCTTC,CASSSRDYEYNEQFF
TRBV28,NA,NA,TRBJ2-3,TGTGCCAGCAGTCTTGACAGTGGCAGGTCAGATACGCAGTATTTT,CASSLDSGRSDTQYF
TRBV2,NA,NA,TRBJ2-5,TGTGCCAGCAGTGACGGGTGGAAGCGGCGGGGAGAGACCCAGTACTTC,CASSDGWKRRGETQYF
TRBV7-9,NA,TRBD2,TRBJ2-1,TGTGCCAGCAGCCAGCGGGAGACCTACAATGAGCAGTTCTTC,CASSQRETYNEQFF
TRBV2,once,NA,TRBJ2-1,TGTGCCAGCAGTGAAGCGGCAGGGTTCGGTGAGCAGTTCTTC,CASSEAAGFGEQFF
TRBV19,NA,TRBD1,TRBJ1-2,TGTGCCAGTAGTATGGGACAGGGGAGGAACTATGGCTACACCTTC,CASSMGQGRNYGYTF
TRBV14,NA,TRBD1,TRBJ1-1,TGTGCCAGCAGTATACAGGGGGACACTGAAGCTTTCTTT,CASSIQGDTEAFF
TRBV6-6,NA,NA,TRBJ2-2,TGTGCCAGCAGTCCCTGGCAGCCGAACACCGGGGAGCTGTTTTTT,CASSPWQPNTGELFF
TRBV29-1,NA,NA,TRBJ1-1,TGCAGCGTTGATTACAGGTTGAACACTGAAGCTTTCTTT,CSVDYRLNTEAFF
TRBV6-5,medium-sized,NA,TRBJ1-2,TGTGCCAGCAGTTGGGAGGAACAGGGACTAGGGGGCTACACCTTC,CASSWEEQGLGGYTF
TRBV5-6,NA,NA,TRBJ1-2,TGTGCCAGCAGCTTTTACGGGGGAGACTTAGGCTATGGCTACACCTTC,CASSFYGGDLGYGYTF
TRBV27,NA,TRBD1,TRBJ1-1,TGTGCCAGTAGACAGGGGCGGGGGACTGAAGCTTTCTTT,CASRQGRGTEAFF
TRBV7-6,NA,NA,TRBJ1-5,TGTGCCAGCAGCTTAGATTCGGGGTTTAGCCAGCCCCAGCATTTT,CASSLDSGFSQPQHF
TRBV14,NA,NA,TRBJ2-7,TGTGCCAGCAGCCACTACGAGCAGTACTTC,CASSHYEQYF
TRBV5-6,NA,NA,TRBJ2-4,TGTGCCAGCAGCTTAGGATTAGCCAAAAACATTCAGTACTTC,CASSLGLAKNIQYF
TRBV7-8,once,NA,TRBJ2-7,TGTGCCAGCAGCTTAGCGGGGGGAAGCGGTAGCTCCTACGAGCAGTACTTC,CASSLAGGSGSSYEQYF
TRBV5-1,NA,TRBD1,TRBJ1-1,TGCGCCAGCAGCTCGGGACAGGGCGTAAACACTGAAGCTTTCTTT,CASSSGQGVNTEAFF
TRBV6-4,once,TRBD1,TRBJ2-3,TGTGCCAGCAGTGAATCCGGGACAGCTAGCACAGATACGCAGTATTTT,CASSESGTASTDTQYF
TRBV6-6,NA,NA,TRBJ2-6,TGTGCCAGCAGTCGGACAGCTTCTAGAGGGGCCAACGTCCTGACTTTC,CASSRTASRGANVLTF
TRBV5-4,NA,NA,TRBJ2-2,TGTGCCAGCAGCGGATACACCGGGGAGCTGTTTTTT,CASSGYTGELFF
TRBV19,NA,NA,TRBJ1-1,TGTGCCAGTAGTATAGGCATGAACACTGAAGCTTTCTTT,CASSIGMNTEAFF
TRBV7-2,once,NA,TRBJ2-5,TGTGCCAGCACCTGGAGAGGGAGCGGGACCCAGTACTTC,CASTWRGSGTQYF
TRBV18,NA,NA,TRBJ2-1,TGTGCCAGCTCACCAGCGGGCCCCTACAATGAGCAGTTCTTC,CASSPAGPYNEQFF
TRBV5-5,NA,NA,TRBJ2-7,TGTGCCAGCAGCTTACAGGTATACGAGCAGTACTTC,CASSLQVYEQYF
TRBV9,NA,TRBD1,TRBJ2-1,TGTGCCAGCAGCGAAAACAGGGGCTCCTACAATGAGCAGTTCTTC,CASSENRGSYNEQFF
TRBV9,once,NA,TRBJ2-2,TGTGCCAGCAGCGTATCCGGGGCAAACACCGGGGAGCTGTTTTTT,CASSVSGANTGELFF
TRBV28,once,NA,TRBJ1-5,TGTGCCAGCAGTTTATGGGGGAACCAGCCCCAGCATTTT,CASSLWGNQPQHF
TRBV9,NA,TRBD2,TRBJ2-5,TGTGCCAGCAGCGTAGCCCCAGGGGGGACTAGCGGGATAGAGACCCAGTACTTC,CASSVAPGGTSGIETQYF
TRBV6-1,NA,NA,TRBJ1-1,TGTGCCACCGGGGTCTTGGCGAACACTGAAGCTTTCTTT,CATGVLANTEAFF
TRBV11-3,once,NA,TRBJ2-3,TGTGCCAGCAGCCCGGGGTACCGAACCTCGCCGGATACGCAGTATTTT,CASSPGYRTSPDTQYF
TRBV4-3,NA,NA,TRBJ1-2,TGCGCCAGCAGCCAAGTCCGGGGTTCTGGCTACACCTTC,CASSQVRGSGYTF
TRBV7-2,NA,NA,TRBJ2-5,TGTGCCAGCAGGGTAGGAGAGACCCAGTACTTC,CASRVGETQYF
TRBV25-1,once,NA,TRBJ2-5,TGTGCCAGCAGTGTCCTAGGGACGGGGGAGACCCAGTACTTC,CASSVLGTGETQYF
TRBV19,NA,NA,TRBJ1-1,TGTGCCAGTAGTATAGATCAGGAGGGGATGAACACTGAAGCTTTCTTT,CASSIDQEGMNTEAFF
TRBV28,NA,NA,TRBJ1-5,TGTGCCAGCAGCCAGGACACTGTGAGCAATCAGCCCCAGCATTTT,CASSQDTVSNQPQHF
TRBV7-9,NA,NA,TRBJ2-1,TGTGCCAGCAGCCGTTACAATGAGCAGTTCTTC,CASSRYNEQFF
TRBV18,once,NA,TRBJ2-5,TGTGCCAGCTCACCACCCGGGACACCCCAAGAGACCCAGTACTTC,CASSPPGTPQETQYF